Listed below are T cell receptor beta chains from one sample, sequenced in a study of control samples from healthy donors and cancer patients. The assay was immunoSEQ multiplex PCR, and TCRdb's table has in-frame clones only and misses some. Of about 170,000 clones detected, roughly 89% appear once; the ten largest clones hold approximately 1.6%. Sequencing was carried out using blood. The receptors originated from a woman in her thirties in good health. Both conserved end residues are part of each CDR3. A D gene is named only where the DNA matches it firmly. Size is stated for part of the rows, as once, few or many counts, or as a class when the clone is expanded.

clone size,D gene,J gene,V gene,CDR3 protein,CDR3 DNA
-,TRBD2,TRBJ2-3,TRBV4-1,CASSPTSGGSTDTQYF,TGCGCCAGCAGCCCGACTAGCGGGGGGAGCACAGATACGCAGTATTTT
-,-,TRBJ2-1,TRBV18,CASSPRTQSGEQFF,TGTGCCAGCTCACCCCGGACTCAATCGGGAGAGCAGTTCTTC
-,-,TRBJ1-5,TRBV15,CATSRGRSNQPQHF,TGTGCCACCAGCAGAGGACGGAGCAATCAGCCCCAGCATTTT
-,TRBD1,TRBJ1-5,TRBV6-1,CASSEDEGAYQPQHF,TGTGCCAGCAGTGAAGACGAGGGGGCTTATCAGCCCCAGCATTTT
-,TRBD2,TRBJ2-1,TRBV6-4,CASSDAGGHNEQFF,TGTGCCAGCAGTGACGCGGGGGGCCACAATGAGCAGTTCTTC
-,-,TRBJ2-3,TRBV7-3,CASSLNPGATDTQYF,TGTGCCAGCAGCTTAAACCCGGGGGCCACAGATACGCAGTATTTT
-,-,TRBJ2-1,TRBV7-9,CASSPLAYNEQFF,TGTGCCAGCAGCCCCCTAGCCTACAATGAGCAGTTCTTC
-,-,TRBJ1-1,TRBV18,CASSRRDTEAFF,TGTGCCAGCTCCCGCAGGGACACTGAAGCTTTCTTT
once,TRBD1,TRBJ2-7,TRBV5-5,CASSLGTGGEQYF,TGTGCCAGCAGCTTGGGGACAGGGGGAGAGCAGTACTTC
-,TRBD1,TRBJ2-7,TRBV5-6,CASRRRQGGYEQYF,TGTGCCAGCAGGCGGCGACAGGGGGGCTACGAGCAGTACTTC
-,-,TRBJ2-1,TRBV2,CASRQTYNEQFF,TGTGCCAGCAGGCAGACCTACAATGAGCAGTTCTTC
once,-,TRBJ2-1,TRBV12-3/TRBV12-4,CASQAAKYNEQFF,TGTGCCAGCCAGGCAGCAAAATACAATGAGCAGTTCTTC
-,TRBD1,TRBJ2-1,TRBV10-2,CASRTGGTHYNEQFF,TGCGCCAGCAGGACAGGGGGAACCCACTACAATGAGCAGTTCTTC
-,-,TRBJ2-3,TRBV25-1,CASSVGTDTQYF,TGTGCCAGCAGTGTTGGCACAGATACGCAGTATTTT
-,-,TRBJ1-2,TRBV9,CASSYSQGVKYGYTF,TGTGCCAGCAGCTATTCACAGGGAGTCAAGTATGGCTACACCTTC
few,-,TRBJ2-3,TRBV21-1,CASSGSGGAGTDTQYF,TGTGCCAGCAGCGGCTCAGGGGGGGCCGGCACAGATACGCAGTATTTT
-,TRBD1,TRBJ2-2,TRBV7-3,CARGQGGGELFF,TGTGCCAGAGGACAGGGCGGCGGGGAGCTGTTTTTT
-,-,TRBJ1-1,TRBV25-1,CASSGNRNTEAFF,TGTGCCAGCAGTGGGAACAGGAACACTGAAGCTTTCTTT
-,TRBD2,TRBJ2-2,TRBV5-1,CASSPTSGASNTGELFF,TGCGCCAGCAGCCCGACTAGCGGGGCATCGAACACCGGGGAGCTGTTTTTT
-,-,TRBJ1-2,TRBV6-4,CASSDPYRNSNYGYTF,TGTGCCAGCAGTGACCCCTACAGGAATTCGAACTATGGCTACACCTTC
-,TRBD1,TRBJ1-2,TRBV6-5,CASSYDRVNYGYTF,TGTGCCAGCAGTTACGACAGGGTGAACTATGGCTACACCTTC
-,-,TRBJ1-1,TRBV3-1/TRBV3-2,CASSQAGNTEAFF,TGTGCCAGCAGCCAAGCGGGGAACACTGAAGCTTTCTTT
-,-,TRBJ2-3,TRBV7-9,CASSLGVAPTDTQYF,TGTGCCAGCAGCTTAGGAGTCGCCCCAACAGATACGCAGTATTTT
-,TRBD2,TRBJ2-1,TRBV27,CASSLLGLAGWEQFF,TGTGCCAGCAGTTTATTGGGACTAGCGGGCTGGGAGCAGTTCTTC
once,TRBD1,TRBJ2-1,TRBV18,CASSGTGAANEQFF,TGTGCCAGCTCCGGGACAGGGGCCGCCAATGAGCAGTTCTTC
-,-,TRBJ1-6,TRBV30,CAWRGARSPLHF,TGTGCCTGGAGGGGGGCGCGGTCACCCCTCCACTTT
-,TRBD2,TRBJ2-7,TRBV3-1/TRBV3-2,CASSHSGGVSSYEQYF,TGTGCCAGCAGCCACAGCGGGGGGGTAAGCTCCTACGAGCAGTACTTC
-,-,TRBJ1-5,TRBV6-1,CASSDTYSNQPQHF,TGTGCCAGCAGTGACACATATAGCAATCAGCCCCAGCATTTT
-,TRBD2,TRBJ2-5,TRBV7-2,CASSLAGVGETQYF,TGTGCCAGCAGTTTAGCGGGAGTGGGGGAGACCCAGTACTTC
-,TRBD1,TRBJ1-6,TRBV7-9,CASSPGQGGSPLHF,TGTGCCAGCAGCCCCGGACAGGGTGGTTCACCCCTCCACTTT
-,TRBD1,TRBJ1-2,TRBV28,CASRRTGAKSYGYTF,TGTGCCAGCAGACGGACAGGAGCCAAAAGCTATGGCTACACCTTC
-,TRBD1,TRBJ1-2,TRBV28,CASTAPTGGNYGYTF,TGTGCCAGCACCGCCCCGACAGGGGGGAACTATGGCTACACCTTC
-,-,TRBJ1-3,TRBV7-9,CASSLTGVSGNTIYF,TGTGCCAGCAGCTTGACAGGAGTCTCTGGAAACACCATATATTTT
-,TRBD1,TRBJ1-1,TRBV6-6,CASSYGTGPNSEAFF,TGTGCCAGCAGTTACGGGACAGGCCCGAACTCTGAAGCTTTCTTT
-,TRBD1,TRBJ1-2,TRBV7-9,CASWTGDSYGYTF,TGTGCCAGCTGGACAGGGGATTCCTATGGCTACACCTTC
-,TRBD2,TRBJ2-3,TRBV7-2,CASSLAGGFRTDTQYF,TGTGCCAGCAGCTTAGCGGGAGGGTTTCGCACAGATACGCAGTATTTT
-,-,TRBJ2-5,TRBV20-1,CSAWRQETQYF,TGCAGTGCTTGGAGACAAGAGACCCAGTACTTC
-,TRBD2,TRBJ2-1,TRBV6-4,CASSDGGGGYNEQFF,TGTGCCAGCAGTGACGGCGGGGGGGGCTACAATGAGCAGTTCTTC